The 25 T cell receptor beta chains listed next were all sequenced from one sample in a study of PD-1 blockade in classical Hodgkin lymphoma. Produced via immunoSEQ multiplex PCR; TCRdb's table is partial and in-frame only. The data contain 30,000 to 40,000 clones, around nine tenths of them seen just once; the ten biggest clones take up around 0.2%. Time point meaning: newly diagnosed, previously untreated cHL patient sample. Purification of CD4+ T cells from thawed PBMCs was achieved by magnetic negative selection. The sample consisted of CD4+ T cells from blood. These receptors came from a human donor with classical Hodgkin lymphoma.

The table lists this clone with a few counts. The J gene is TRBJ2-7, the V gene TRBV2; D is unclear. Germline CDR1 reads SNHLY; CDR2 reads FYNNEI. Between the trimmed V and J ends, which lost 6 bases and 1 base, there was a span of 7 bases. The CDR3 is 12 residues long. The CDR3 here is CASSPGSYEQYF. The CDR3, as DNA: TGTGCCAGCAGCCCCGGGTCCTACGAGCAGTACTTC.

This clone was seen only once. The genes are TRBV6-5 and TRBJ2-5; possible D gene TRBD2, 6 bases. V lost 6 bases and J 4 bases, leaving 15 bases between the germline ends. The CDR3 runs to 14 residues. The germline gives CDR1 MNHEY, CDR2 SVGAGI. For the CDR3, the DNA is TGTGCCAGCAGCGTGGAATTCGGGGGAGAGACCCAGTACTTC. It translates to CASSVEFGGETQYF.

This clone was recorded once. CDR3 amino acids: CASKSAGSGPSEQYF. As DNA, the CDR3 is TGCGCCAGCAAGAGTGCAGGGTCGGGGCCCTCCGAGCAGTACTTC. V is TRBV23-1 and J is TRBJ2-7; D tentatively fits TRBD1 or TRBD2 (5 bases each). TRBV23-1 carries the ORF label, with uncertain function. CDR3 size: 15 residues. Trimming took off 7 bases at V and 6 bases at J, with 22 bases between the two ends.

This clone has just a few counts. J is TRBJ2-7 and V is TRBV6-1, with 7 bases aligning to TRBD1. This CDR3 has 13 amino acids. V lost 9 bases, J lost 2 bases, and 7 bases stayed unmatched. Germline CDR1 reads MNHNS; CDR2 reads SASEGT. CDR3 region: CASTDRAPYEQYF. In DNA form, the CDR3 reads TGTGCCAGTACTGACAGGGCCCCCTACGAGCAGTACTTC.

V is TRBV19 and J is TRBJ1-2, with 8 nucleotides matching TRBD1. J lost 3 bases, V lost 5 bases, and 8 bases had no gene match. The CDR3 covers 15 residues. Per the germline V gene, CDR1 is LNHDA and CDR2 is SQIVND (reference sequence). CDR3 DNA: TGTGCCAGTAGTGCAGGGACAGGACCCTACTATGGCTACACCTTC. It specifies CASSAGTGPYYGYTF.

This chain uses TRBV6-5 with TRBJ2-7; a weak D match, TRBD1 (6 bases). The V and J ends lost 6 bases and 5 bases respectively, with 11 bases between them. Germline V gives CDR1 MNHEY, CDR2 SVGAGI. The CDR3 extends over 12 amino acids. This CDR3 reads CASRGQGNEQYF. CDR3 DNA: TGTGCCAGCAGGGGGCAGGGGAACGAGCAGTACTTC.

The chain carries TRBV23-1 and TRBJ1-6, with D possibly TRBD1 on 5 matching bases. TRBV23-1 is labeled an ORF, and its function is uncertain. V lost 1 base to trimming and J lost 6 bases, with 37 bases between them. The CDR3 has 24 amino acids. The CDR3 DNA reads TGCGCCAGCAGTCAATACCCCGGGGCTTGGGTATTTGTTGCCCGATGTCAGGCTAATTCACCCCTCCACTTT. The encoded protein is CASSQYPGAWVFVARCQANSPLHF.

J is TRBJ2-3 and V is TRBV19, with TRBD2 matching over 9 bases. Germline values: CDR1 LNHDA, CDR2 SQIVND (reference sequence). The CDR3 is 13 amino acids. In nucleotides, the CDR3 is TGTGCAGAAAGGCAGCGGGAGGTCGGTACGCAGTATTTT. It is translated as CAERQREVGTQYF.

Here the CDR3 reads CASSARDRGYSGNTIYF. The CDR3 DNA sequence: TGTGCCAGCAGTGCCAGAGACAGGGGATACTCTGGAAACACCATATATTTT. This chain connects TRBV6-1 to TRBJ1-3; TRBD1 matches 8 bases. This CDR3 spans 17 amino acids. CDR1 and CDR2 (germline): MNHNS, SASEGT. Trimming removed 4 bases from V and 0 bases from J; junction bases left unmatched: 8.

This clone was picked up a small number of times. The chain links TRBV29-1 to TRBJ2-7, with D perhaps being TRBD1 or TRBD2 (5 bases each). V lost 2 bases to trimming and J lost 5 bases, with 7 bases between them. The CDR3 contains 11 residues. Germline V gives CDR1 SQVTM, CDR2 ANQGSEA. CDR3 in DNA: TGCAGCGTTGAAAGAGGGGACGAGCAGTACTTC. Its protein product is CSVERGDEQYF.

The chain joins TRBV5-1 to TRBJ2-1, with 12 bases identical to TRBD2. The CDR3 is 15 residues long. J lost 7 bases, V lost 4 bases, and 6 bases had no gene match. CDR1 SGHRS and CDR2 YFSETQ come from the germline V gene. The CDR3 reads CASSPLAGGPNEQFF. In DNA form, the CDR3 reads TGCGCCAGCAGCCCCCTAGCGGGGGGGCCTAATGAGCAGTTCTTC.

This rearrangement joins TRBV7-2 to TRBJ2-1; no clear D. This CDR3 has 14 residues. Germline V gene sequence: CDR1 SGHTA, CDR2 FQGNSA. V was pared by 5 bases and J by 1 base, with 9 bases between. The CDR3 region is CASSPGLSYNEQFF. The CDR3 nucleotides are TGTGCCAGCAGCCCGGGTTTATCCTACAATGAGCAGTTCTTC.

This chain connects TRBV5-4 to TRBJ2-7, with D tentatively TRBD1 (6 bases). The CDR3 is made up of 14 amino acids. The germline gives CDR1 SGHNT, CDR2 YYREEE (reference sequence). V lost 3 bases to trimming and J lost 5 bases, with 15 bases between them. CDR3 sequence reads: CASSSGHPRDEQYF. The CDR3 bases are TGTGCCAGCAGCTCGGGACACCCTAGAGACGAGCAGTACTTC.

This clone has a single count. V usage is TRBV10-3 and J usage is TRBJ2-5; D is ambiguous. The J call is doubtful: the DNA matches TRBJ2-7 better. The CDR3 sequence is 14 residues long. Germline-derived CDR1 and CDR2 are ENHRY and SYGVKD. CDR3 residues: CAISDSASSYEQYF. CDR3 coding DNA: TGTGCCATCAGTGATTCAGCCTCCTCCTACGAGCAGTACTTC.

This clone has a single count. This chain uses TRBV5-1 with TRBJ1-1; a possible D gene is TRBD1 (5 bases). The length of the CDR3 is 16 residues. Trimming removed 1 base from V and 0 bases from J, with 13 bases in between. CDR1 and CDR2 from the germline V gene are SGHRS and YFSETQ. The CDR3 loop reads CASSLRRGALNTEAFF. The CDR3 DNA is TGCGCCAGCAGCTTGCGCCGAGGGGCGTTGAACACTGAAGCTTTCTTT.

CDR3 bases: TGTGCCAGCAGTTACTCGTCGGGAGGGGTCACTGAAGCTTTCTTT. It codes for CASSYSSGGVTEAFF. This sequence joins TRBV6-5 and TRBJ1-1, with a tentative D call TRBD1 (5 bases). The CDR3 is 15 amino acids. Trimming took off 0 bases at V and 4 bases at J, with 12 bases between the two ends. Germline loops: CDR1 MNHEY, CDR2 SVGAGI.

V usage is TRBV7-2 and J usage is TRBJ1-1; D uncertain. V lost 4 bases to trimming and J lost 2 bases, with 11 bases between them. The CDR3 contains 14 residues. The germline V gene encodes CDR1 SGHTA and CDR2 FQGNSA. The CDR3, as DNA: TGTGCCAGCAGCTCCCGGACGGGTAACACTGAAGCTTTCTTT. As protein: CASSSRTGNTEAFF.

The rearrangement uses TRBV28 and TRBJ1-1, with D maybe TRBD1 (6 bases). CDR1 and CDR2 from the germline V gene are MDHEN and SYDVKM. The CDR3 contains 14 residues. With 6 bases removed from V and 5 bases from J, the gap between germline ends came to 16 bases. Here the CDR3 reads CASSLLPGTTEAFF. For the CDR3, the DNA is TGTGCCAGCAGCCTCCTCCCAGGGACAACTGAAGCTTTCTTT. Full variable domain (outside the CDR3, taken from reference TRBV28 and TRBJ1-1): DVKVTQSSRYLVKRTGEKVFLECVQDMDHENMFWYRQDPGLGLRLIYFSYDVKMKEKGDIPEGYSVSREKKERFSLILESASTNQTSMYLCASSLLPGTTEAFFGQGTRLTVV.

This clone was seen more than once but under ten times. This rearrangement joins TRBV28 to TRBJ1-5; no definite D call. CDR1 and CDR2 from the germline V gene are MDHEN and SYDVKM. The CDR3 runs 12 residues. V was cut by 7 bases and J by 0 bases, with 4 bases left in between. CDR3 sequence: CASIHSNQPQHF. DNA for the CDR3: TGTGCCAGCATTCATAGCAATCAGCCCCAGCATTTT.

The chain carries TRBV5-1 and TRBJ2-7, with 8 bases lining up with TRBD2. The V and J ends lost 2 bases and 3 bases, in that order; junction bases with no gene match: 4. This CDR3 comprises 14 residues. Germline CDR1 and CDR2: SGHRS and YFSETQ. Written as DNA, the CDR3 is TGCGCCAGCAGCTTAGGCACTAGCGGCTACGAGCAGTACTTC. It translates to CASSLGTSGYEQYF.

This rearrangement joins TRBV19 to TRBJ2-5; 10 positions match TRBD2. CDR3 length equals 15 residues. Germline CDR1 and CDR2: LNHDA and SQIVND (reference sequence). Trimming removed 5 bases from V and 7 bases from J; junction bases left unmatched: 10. The chain's CDR3 is CASSPSSGGRGTQYF. The CDR3 nucleotides are TGTGCCAGTAGTCCCTCTAGCGGGGGCCGAGGGACCCAGTACTTC.

This chain connects TRBV2 to TRBJ1-6; 7 positions match TRBD1. After removal of 4 bases from V and 10 bases from J, the junction contained 4 bases not matched to a gene. Germline values: CDR1 SNHLY, CDR2 FYNNEI. The CDR3 has 13 residues. The CDR3 is CASSGQGESPLHF. Here the CDR3 DNA reads TGTGCCAGCAGTGGACAGGGTGAGTCACCCCTCCACTTT. The full variable domain, its missing parts supplied by reference TRBV2 and TRBJ1-6, is EPEVTQTPSHQVTQMGQEVILRCVPISNHLYFYWYRQILGQKVEFLVSFYNNEISEKSEIFDDQFSVERPDGSNFTLKIRSTKLEDSAMYFCASSGQGESPLHFGNGTRLTVT.

CDR3 residues: CASSRSMDRGNGELFF. The CDR3 DNA is TGTGCCAGCAGCCGAAGCATGGACAGGGGGAACGGGGAGCTGTTTTTT. The chain couples TRBV7-6 to TRBJ2-2; 10 bases fit TRBD1. V was clipped by 5 bases and J by 7 bases; unmatched bases: 10. Germline V gene data show CDR1 as SGHVS and CDR2 as FNYEAQ. CDR3 length equals 16 residues.

This sequence joins TRBV7-9 and TRBJ1-2, with D unclear. The germline V and J ends were trimmed by 3 bases and 7 bases, with 12 bases remaining between them. The V gene's germline CDR1 is SEHNR and CDR2 FQNEAQ (reference sequence). This CDR3 has 13 amino acids. CDR3 sequence reads: CASSFGQEAGYTF. The CDR3 DNA reads as TGTGCCAGCAGCTTTGGGCAGGAGGCTGGCTACACCTTC.

The CDR3: CAISDLGPTEAFF. CDR3 coding DNA: TGTGCCATCAGTGACTTGGGTCCCACTGAAGCTTTCTTT. The rearrangement uses TRBV10-3 and TRBJ1-1; D unclear. The germline V and J ends were trimmed by 3 bases and 4 bases, with 9 bases remaining between them. The CDR3 covers 13 residues. The germline CDR1 and CDR2 sequences are ENHRY and SYGVKD.